This paragraph covers one T cell receptor (beta chain) sequence. This sample is drawn from a study of technical replicates of blood from a few donors. Sequenced by immunoSEQ multiplex PCR; TCRdb stores in-frame clones only, minus some. Among some 83,000 clones listed, around nine tenths were seen once. This clonotype was sampled from a human donor in good health. The sample was T cells isolated from PBMCs.

CDR3 amino acids: CASGLVGVEGAELGQETQYF. The CDR3 DNA reads as TGTGCTAGTGGTTTGGTGGGTGTGGAGGGGGCGGAATTAGGACAAGAGACCCAGTACTTC. The chain employs TRBV12-5 and TRBJ2-5; tentatively, D is TRBD1 (7 bases). CDR1 is LGHNT and CDR2 is FRNRAP in the germline V gene. This CDR3 spans 20 amino acids. Trimming took 0 bases from V and 2 from J, leaving 25 bases between them.